This T cell receptor beta chain derives from a study of blood T cell repertoires in COVID-19. About the study: Whether acute or convalescent, the COVID-19 samples came from the United States, Italy and Spain. The cDNA or gDNA used as material had been derived from T cells, B-cell-depleted T cells, or PBMCs.

The J segment lost 4 bases and the V segment lost 4 bases, leaving 7 bases of the junction unmatched. CDR1 and CDR2 from the germline V gene are SGHKS and YYEKEE (reference sequence). This CDR3 region has 15 residues. Per the study methods: By means of reference gene primer amplification, nucleated cell counts were estimated. Sequencing used immunoSEQ multiplex PCR; TCRdb keeps in-frame clones, though not all of them. The DNA was the basis for D and trimming; V, J and clone size are from that table. The repertoire holds about 150,000 clones, approximately 92% seen once, with roughly 15% in the top ten. In its sample, this clone was seen a few times.

The source material was peripheral blood. The rearrangement uses TRBV5-5 and TRBJ1-4; the match to TRBD1 covers 7 bases. The sequence was obtained from a woman in her forties with acute or convalescent COVID-19. The CDR3 sequence is CASSPKGAFNEKLFF. Written as DNA, the CDR3 is TGTGCCAGCAGCCCAAAGGGGGCCTTTAATGAAAAACTGTTTTTT.